The 7 T cell receptor beta chains below all came from one sample that was sequenced in a study of cytomegalovirus exposure and HLA in healthy donors. The study ran its PCR with 60 Vbeta and 13 Jbeta primers. Generated by immunoSEQ multiplex PCR, the TCRdb table keeps only in-frame clones and is missing some. The table lists about 77,000 clones, 75% to 80% of them singletons. Sequencing was done on a sample of PBMCs. The receptors derive from a middle-aged man in good health and CMV-seronegative.

This chain joins TRBV4-3 and TRBJ1-4; no firm D call. V was shortened by 0 bases and J by 0 bases, with 8 bases between the two germline ends. The CDR3 totals 16 residues. From germline, CDR1 is LGHNA and CDR2 YSLEER. The CDR3 DNA follows: TGCGCCAGCAGCCAAGATGAGCGGACAACTAATGAAAAACTGTTTTTT. Amino acids: CASSQDERTTNEKLFF.

The chain links TRBV18 to TRBJ2-7; weak D call: TRBD1 (5 bases). The germline CDR1 and CDR2 sequences are KGHSH and LQKENI. V shed 3 bases and J shed 7 bases, with 19 bases lying between them. The CDR3 has 15 residues. CDR3 nucleotide sequence: TGTGCCAGCTCACCGCTAGGGGCAGCAACCGGGGAGCAGTACTTC. Encoded protein: CASSPLGAATGEQYF.

There are a few counts of this clone. V and J are TRBV10-2 and TRBJ2-7, with 7 positions matching TRBD2. V gave up 6 bases and J gave up 5 bases; unmatched junction bases: 4. The CDR3 is 12 residues long. CDR1 is WSHSY, CDR2 SAAADI, per germline. The CDR3 coding sequence is TGCGCCAGCAGGCTAGCGGATCACGAGCAGTACTTC. Residues: CASRLADHEQYF.

This chain connects TRBV2 to TRBJ2-7; a possible D gene is TRBD1 (5 bases). The CDR3 has 16 residues. Germline V lookup: CDR1 SNHLY, CDR2 FYNNEI. V was cut by 0 bases and J by 5 bases, with 17 bases left in between. In DNA form, the CDR3 reads TGTGCCAGCAGTGAAGCGAGAAAAGGGGTTCTCCACGAGCAGTACTTC. Translation: CASSEARKGVLHEQYF.

CDR3 protein: CASSLLGASGIGGEQFF. The CDR3 DNA reads as TGCGCCAGCAGCCTGTTGGGGGCTAGCGGGATAGGCGGTGAGCAGTTCTTC. The V and J genes are TRBV4-3 and TRBJ2-1; 9 bases map to TRBD2. V was pared by 4 bases and J by 9 bases, with 16 bases of the junction left unmatched. The CDR3 loop spans 17 amino acids. Germline V gene sequence: CDR1 LGHNA, CDR2 YSLEER.

The gene calls are TRBV7-8 and TRBJ2-5, with D perhaps TRBD2 (7 bases). Germline lookup yields CDR1 SGHVS and CDR2 FQNEAQ. V was pared by 1 base and J by 4 bases, with 10 bases between. The CDR3 loop spans 14 amino acids. The DNA of the CDR3 is TGTGCCAGCAGCTTAGTGAGGGGGGGAGAGACCCAGTACTTC. Translated, it gives CASSLVRGGETQYF.

CDR3 sequence (DNA): TGTGCCAGCAGTCCGTTCAGGGACAGGCCTCGGCAGCCCCAGCATTTT. This translates into CASSPFRDRPRQPQHF. V is TRBV27 and J is TRBJ1-5; 8 positions agree with TRBD1. J gave up 7 bases and V 5 bases, and 13 bases lay outside the gene matches. Germline CDR1 reads MNHEY; CDR2 reads SMNVEV (reference sequence). CDR3 length: 16 residues.